The 17 T cell receptor beta chains listed next were all sequenced from one sample in a study of blood T cell repertoires in COVID-19. Some clones are missing from TCRdb's copy, which holds only in-frame ones; the method was immunoSEQ multiplex PCR. The sample has 200,000 to 250,000 clones; about 80% are singletons. Sequencing was performed on peripheral blood. These receptors came from a man in his thirties or forties who had recovered from COVID-19.

The chain uses TRBV5-5 and TRBJ1-5, with D possibly matching TRBD1 (5 bases). The germline gives CDR1 SGHKS, CDR2 YYEKEE (reference sequence). The ends were cut back, 3 bases at V and 5 bases at J, with 15 bases in the middle. CDR3 length: 15 residues. The DNA of the CDR3 is TGTGCCAGCAGCTCCCTCCCGGGGGTCGATCAGCCCCAGCATTTT. This gives the protein CASSSLPGVDQPQHF.

The V call is TRBV6-6, the J call TRBJ1-5; possible D gene TRBD1, 5 bases. The V end was cut by 2 bases, the J end by 7 bases, with 12 bases between. The CDR3 has 14 amino acids. CDR1 MNHNY and CDR2 SVGAGI come from the germline V gene (reference sequence). CDR3 in amino acids: CASSYIGGDQPQHF. The CDR3 DNA is TGTGCCAGCAGTTACATCGGCGGGGACCAGCCCCAGCATTTT.

The J gene is TRBJ2-3, the V gene TRBV10-3; no clear D gene. The CDR3 runs to 17 residues. The V end lost 0 bases, the J end lost 1 base, and 14 bases lay between the germline ends. The germline V gene encodes CDR1 ENHRY and CDR2 SYGVKD. The CDR3 loop reads CAISESIHNPGTDTQYF. The DNA of the CDR3 is TGTGCCATCAGTGAGTCGATCCACAATCCCGGCACAGATACGCAGTATTTT.

The genes are TRBV4-1 and TRBJ2-7; 11 bases align to TRBD1. CDR3 size: 15 residues. CDR1 is MGHRA, CDR2 YSYEKL, per germline. V lost 1 base to trimming and J lost 4 bases; unmatched junction nucleotides: 3. CDR3: CASSQGGTGGYEQYF. The CDR3 DNA sequence: TGCGCCAGCAGCCAAGGCGGGACAGGGGGTTACGAGCAGTACTTC.

The chain links TRBV27 to TRBJ1-5; D is unresolved. From germline, CDR1 is MNHEY and CDR2 SMNVEV (reference sequence). The length of the CDR3 is 13 residues. Trimming cost V 8 bases and J 0 bases, with 8 bases left between them. The CDR3 loop reads CASGVYSNQPQHF. The CDR3 DNA sequence: TGTGCCAGCGGAGTTTATAGCAATCAGCCCCAGCATTTT.

V usage is TRBV18 and J usage is TRBJ1-1, with D possibly being TRBD1 (6 bases). This CDR3 region has 13 residues. Trimming removed 6 bases at V and 5 bases at J, with 13 bases between. Germline V gives CDR1 KGHSH, CDR2 LQKENI. This CDR3 reads CASSPGRGTEAFF. CDR3 nucleotide sequence: TGTGCCAGCTCCCCAGGCAGGGGAACTGAAGCTTTCTTT.

The CDR3 region is CASSLGLQGRTDTQYF. The CDR3, as DNA: TGTGCCAGCAGCTTAGGTTTACAGGGGCGCACAGATACGCAGTATTTT. The chain has TRBV7-2 and TRBJ2-3; 7 nucleotides agree with TRBD1. V shed 1 base, J shed 1 base, and the junction held 5 bases outside the gene matches. The length of the CDR3 is 16 residues. In germline, CDR1 is SGHTA, CDR2 FQGNSA. The complete variable domain, with remaining parts taken from reference TRBV7-2 and TRBJ2-3, reads GAGVSQSPSNKVTEKGKDVELRCDPISGHTALYWYRQSLGQGLEFLIYFQGNSAPDKSGLPSDRFSAERTGGSVSTLTIQRTQQEDSAVYLCASSLGLQGRTDTQYFGPGTRLTVL.

V gene TRBV15 combines with J gene TRBJ1-6; the match to TRBD1 covers 8 bases. Germline V lookup: CDR1 LNHNV, CDR2 YYDKDF (reference sequence). The CDR3 has 16 residues. Trimming at V came to 4 bases and at J to 7 bases, leaving 9 bases not matched to a gene. The CDR3 DNA follows: TGTGCCACCAGCACTCTTTCAGGGGGCGCGAATTCACCCCTCCACTTT. Translating it yields CATSTLSGGANSPLHF.

The chain employs TRBV5-5 and TRBJ2-5, with 7 bases identical to TRBD2. The CDR3 runs to 15 residues. V lost 3 bases to trimming and J lost 3 bases; unmatched junction nucleotides: 8. Germline CDR1 is SGHKS and CDR2 is YYEKEE (reference sequence). The CDR3 DNA follows: TGTGCCAGCAGCTCGTACTGGGGGGGGAAAGAGACCCAGTACTTC. Encoded protein: CASSSYWGGKETQYF. The full variable domain, with the rest looked up from reference TRBV5-5 and TRBJ2-5, is DAGVTQSPTHLIKTRGQQVTLRCSPISGHKSVSWYQQVLGQGPQFIFQYYEKEERGRGNFPDRFSARQFPNYSSELNVNALLLGDSALYLCASSSYWGGKETQYFGPGTRLLVL.

The rearrangement uses TRBV5-8 and TRBJ2-7; D gene ambiguous. This CDR3 has 10 amino acids. Germline V gives CDR1 SGHTS, CDR2 YDEGEE. Deletions cut 4 bases from V and 7 bases from J, with 6 bases between. CDR3: CASSPLEQYF. CDR3 in DNA: TGTGCCAGCAGCCCCTTGGAGCAGTACTTC.

This clone has a handful of counts. The chain has TRBV6-5 and TRBJ1-6, with 7 bases fitting TRBD1. The CDR3 spans 13 residues. V was pared by 5 bases and J by 7 bases, with 2 bases of the junction left unmatched. CDR1 and CDR2 from the germline V gene are MNHEY and SVGAGI. CDR3 nucleotide sequence: TGTGCCAGCAGTCGGGACAGCAATTCACCCCTCCACTTT. Protein product: CASSRDSNSPLHF.

The chain has TRBV4-1 and TRBJ2-3; 8 nucleotides line up with TRBD2. The V gene end was trimmed by 8 bases and the J gene end by 2 bases; junction bases not matched to a gene: 15. Germline V CDR1 and CDR2: MGHRA, YSYEKL. CDR3 length: 17 residues. The CDR3 loop reads CASAAGVAGPFTDTQYF. In nucleotides, the CDR3 is TGCGCCAGCGCGGCGGGGGTAGCGGGGCCTTTCACAGATACGCAGTATTTT.

The chain uses TRBV7-3 and TRBJ2-3; no clear D gene. The CDR3 loop spans 14 amino acids. V was clipped by 5 bases and J by 1 base, with 10 bases between them. Germline V gene lookup returns CDR1 SGHTA and CDR2 FQGTGA. CDR3 protein: CASSRGQGTDTQYF. The CDR3 region has the DNA TGTGCCAGCAGCCGTGGGCAGGGCACAGATACGCAGTATTTT.

This clone was recorded a few times. This sequence joins TRBV7-3 and TRBJ2-2, with no clear D. The V gene's germline CDR1 is SGHTA and CDR2 FQGTGA. There are 12 residues in the CDR3. V lost 2 bases to trimming and J lost 7 bases, with 5 bases between them. The DNA of the CDR3 is TGTGCCAGCAGCTTACCGGGCGGGGAGCTGTTTTTT. It translates to CASSLPGGELFF. Full variable domain (remainder filled in from reference TRBV7-3 and TRBJ2-2): GAGVSQTPSNKVTEKGKYVELRCDPISGHTALYWYRQSLGQGPEFLIYFQGTGAADDSGLPNDRFFAVRPEGSVSTLKIQRTERGDSAVYLCASSLPGGELFFGEGSRLTVL.

This clone showed up just a few times. A read error may account for a junction end that differs from germline. J is TRBJ2-3 and V is TRBV6-5; 8 bases line up with TRBD2. This CDR3 spans 15 amino acids. Germline CDR1 MNHEY, CDR2 SVGAGI. The CDR3 sequence is CASSYSGGGTDTQYF. The CDR3 DNA sequence: TGTGCCAGCAGCTACTCCGGGGGGGGCACAGATACGCAGTATTTT.

The chain recombines TRBV4-2 with TRBJ2-1, with TRBD2 matching 8 bases. CDR1 and CDR2 (germline): LGHNA, YNFKEQ. The ends lost 8 bases at V and 7 bases at J; junction bases unmatched: 10. The CDR3 is made up of 14 amino acids. This chain's CDR3 is CASRRGGAQNEQFF. CDR3 bases: TGTGCCAGCCGTCGGGGGGGGGCTCAAAATGAGCAGTTCTTC.

This clone has a count of ten or more. The chain has TRBV6-5 and TRBJ1-1, with D maybe TRBD1 (5 bases). Per germline, CDR1 MNHEY and CDR2 SVGAGI. Deletions cut 8 bases from V and 1 base from J, with 11 bases between. This CDR3 contains 13 residues. The CDR3 loop is CASGHGPNTEAFF. The CDR3 nucleotides are TGTGCCAGCGGACATGGGCCGAACACTGAAGCTTTCTTT.